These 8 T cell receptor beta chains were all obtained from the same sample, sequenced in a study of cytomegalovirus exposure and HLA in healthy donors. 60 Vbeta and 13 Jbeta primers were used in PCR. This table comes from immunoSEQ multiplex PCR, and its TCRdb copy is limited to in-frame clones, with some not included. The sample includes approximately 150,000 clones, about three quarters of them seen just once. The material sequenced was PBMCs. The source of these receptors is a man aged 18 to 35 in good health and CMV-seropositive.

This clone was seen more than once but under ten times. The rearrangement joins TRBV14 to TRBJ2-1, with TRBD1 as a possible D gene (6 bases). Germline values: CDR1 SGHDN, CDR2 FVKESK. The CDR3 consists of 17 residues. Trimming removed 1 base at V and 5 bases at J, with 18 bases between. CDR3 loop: CASSQVQDSLFHNEQFF. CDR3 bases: TGTGCCAGCAGCCAAGTCCAGGACAGTCTTTTCCACAATGAGCAGTTCTTC.

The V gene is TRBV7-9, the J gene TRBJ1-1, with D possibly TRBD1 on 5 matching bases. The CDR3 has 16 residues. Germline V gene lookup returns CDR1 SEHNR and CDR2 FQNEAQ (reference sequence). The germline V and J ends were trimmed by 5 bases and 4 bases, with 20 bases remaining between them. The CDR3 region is CASSRPGGNVVTEAFF. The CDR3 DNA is TGTGCCAGCAGCAGACCGGGGGGAAATGTGGTCACTGAAGCTTTCTTT.

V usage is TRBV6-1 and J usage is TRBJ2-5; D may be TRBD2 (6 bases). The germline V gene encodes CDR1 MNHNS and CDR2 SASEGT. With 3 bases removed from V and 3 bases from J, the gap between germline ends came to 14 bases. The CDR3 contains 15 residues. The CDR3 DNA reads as TGTGCCAGCAGTGACCCCGGGGGTGGAGAAGAGACCCAGTACTTC. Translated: CASSDPGGGEETQYF.

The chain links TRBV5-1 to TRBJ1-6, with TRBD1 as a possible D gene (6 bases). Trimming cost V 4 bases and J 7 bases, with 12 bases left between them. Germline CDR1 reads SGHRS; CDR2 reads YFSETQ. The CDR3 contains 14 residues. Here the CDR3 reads CASSAGQTNSPLHF. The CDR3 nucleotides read TGCGCCAGCAGCGCTGGACAGACCAATTCACCCCTCCACTTT.

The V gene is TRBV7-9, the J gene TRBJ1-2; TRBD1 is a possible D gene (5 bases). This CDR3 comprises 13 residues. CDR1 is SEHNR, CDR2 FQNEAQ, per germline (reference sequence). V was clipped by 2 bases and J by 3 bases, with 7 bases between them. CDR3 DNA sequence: TGTGCCAGCAGCTTACGGGGGGACTATGGCTACACCTTC. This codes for CASSLRGDYGYTF.

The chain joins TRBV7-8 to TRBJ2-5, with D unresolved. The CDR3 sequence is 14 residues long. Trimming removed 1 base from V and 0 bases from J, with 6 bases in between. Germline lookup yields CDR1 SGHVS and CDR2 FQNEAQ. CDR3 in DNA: TGTGCCAGCAGCTTAGGGCATTACCAAGAGACCCAGTACTTC. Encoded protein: CASSLGHYQETQYF.

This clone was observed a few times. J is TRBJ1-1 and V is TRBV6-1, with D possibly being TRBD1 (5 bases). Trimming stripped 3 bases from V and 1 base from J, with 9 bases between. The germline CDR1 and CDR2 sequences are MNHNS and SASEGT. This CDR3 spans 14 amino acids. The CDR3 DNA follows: TGTGCCAGCAGTGAGGGGGGAAAGAACACTGAAGCTTTCTTT. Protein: CASSEGGKNTEAFF.

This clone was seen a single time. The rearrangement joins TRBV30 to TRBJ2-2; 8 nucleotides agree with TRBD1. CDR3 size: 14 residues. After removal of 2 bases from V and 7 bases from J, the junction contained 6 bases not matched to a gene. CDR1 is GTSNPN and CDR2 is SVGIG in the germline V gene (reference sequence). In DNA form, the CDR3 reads TGTGCCTGGAGTAGGCAGGGGGCTGGCGGGGAGCTGTTTTTT. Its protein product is CAWSRQGAGGELFF.